The source of this TCR beta chain is a study of a mutant IDH1 vaccine in newly diagnosed glioma. In the study overall: Most had both radiotherapy and temozolomide beforehand; others had only one.

The CDR3 consists of 14 residues. Looked up from germline, CDR1 is SEHNR and CDR2 is FQNEAQ (reference sequence). V lost 3 bases, J lost 5 bases, and 14 bases lay in between. Findings and limits, study-wide: Shifts in the top peripheral T cell clonotypes seemed unrelated to pseudoprogression. Overall, more than 80% of patients had vaccine-induced immune responses.

As for time point: week 35, safety follow-up. What each vaccine dose contained was 300 ug of mutant IDH1 20-mer peptide, accompanied by topical imiquimod. New WHO grade 3 or 4 astrocytomas that were IDH1-mutant and ATRX-lost occurred in the donors. In the case of this clone: What it binds is not known. This specimen includes other DNA sequences encoding the same CDR3.

The table came from immunoSEQ multiplex PCR; TCRdb's copy has only in-frame clones and leaves some out. Among tens of thousands of clones listed, roughly 71% were seen once. The sequence was collected from a middle-aged man with glioma. Sequences were derived from PBMCs, sampled from a glioma patient whose treatment included an IDH1 peptide vaccine. The rearrangement links TRBV7-9 to TRBJ2-7; tentatively, D is TRBD2 (7 bases). CDR3 amino acids: CASSLGGQGDEQYF. The CDR3 region has the DNA TGTGCCAGCAGCTTGGGGGGGCAGGGAGACGAGCAGTACTTC.